Below, 14 T cell receptor beta chains from the same sample are listed, as sequenced in a study of blood T cells in healthy people across ages. A second 7 to 11 cycle PCR used barcoded and J-beta primers. MiXCR, run by TCRdb on the 5' RACE reads, gives a single entry per CDR3 protein. The sample yields some 1.5 million distinct CDR3 sequences, 28% seen once. Material for sequencing was blood. The receptors were gathered from a woman aged 25 to 45 in good health.

The V gene is TRBV2, the J gene TRBJ2-1; D perhaps matches TRBD2 (5 bases). V lost 8 bases and J 5 bases, leaving 13 bases between the germline ends. CDR1 SNHLY and CDR2 FYNNEI come from the germline V gene. The CDR3 consists of 13 residues. The CDR3 loop is CASLWTVDNEQFF. Here the CDR3 DNA reads TGTGCCAGCCTCTGGACTGTCGACAATGAGCAGTTCTTC.

The V and J genes are TRBV7-9 and TRBJ2-1; the match to TRBD1 covers 7 bases. CDR3 length equals 14 residues. CDR1 is SEHNR and CDR2 is FQNEAQ in the germline V gene (reference sequence). V dropped 3 bases and J dropped 3; count of bases not matched to a gene: 2. Here the CDR3 reads CASSLTGFYNEQFF. The CDR3 coding sequence is TGTGCCAGCAGCTTGACAGGGTTCTACAATGAGCAGTTCTTC.

The CDR3 region is CASSLRAGTAGNTIYF. The DNA of the CDR3 is TGTGCCAGCAGTTTAAGGGCCGGGACAGCTGGAAACACCATATATTTT. The chain couples TRBV27 to TRBJ1-3; 7 bases map to TRBD1. Germline loops: CDR1 MNHEY, CDR2 SMNVEV (reference sequence). The CDR3 extends over 16 amino acids. Losses at the gene ends were 2 bases for V and 2 bases for J; bases not matched to a gene: 6.

The V and J genes are TRBV3-1 and TRBJ2-1; D gene uncertain. Germline CDR1 and CDR2: LGHDT and YNNKEL (reference sequence). Trimming left V 8 bases short and J 9 bases short, with 17 bases between. This CDR3 spans 13 amino acids. The CDR3 nucleotides are TGTGCCAGCGGGTTGGGTAGCCCCACTGAGCAGTTCTTC. Translated, it gives CASGLGSPTEQFF.

The gene calls are TRBV7-2 and TRBJ2-2; D assignment may be TRBD1 or TRBD2 (5 bases each). Germline loops: CDR1 SGHTA, CDR2 FQGNSA. The CDR3 loop spans 16 amino acids. The V end lost 5 bases, the J end lost 6 bases, and 19 bases lay between the germline ends. Written as DNA, the CDR3 is TGTGCCAGCAGCCCGCCCGGGACGAGGGGTTCCGGGGAGCTGTTTTTT. Translating gives CASSPPGTRGSGELFF.

This clonotype was recorded a few times. The chain recombines TRBV4-3 with TRBJ2-1; the match to TRBD1 covers 7 bases. CDR1 LGHNA and CDR2 YSLEER come from the germline V gene. The CDR3 runs 15 residues. Trimming cost V 0 bases and J 4 bases; bases outside gene matches: 3. The CDR3 here is CASSQDKGQYNEQFF. CDR3 in DNA: TGCGCCAGCAGCCAAGATAAGGGACAGTACAATGAGCAGTTCTTC.

This chain joins TRBV20-1 and TRBJ1-4; D remains ambiguous. V was cut by 1 base and J by 8 bases, with 11 bases left in between. The CDR3 sequence is 13 residues long. Per the germline V gene, CDR1 is DFQATT and CDR2 is SNEGSKA (reference sequence). The CDR3 here is CSARGGIYEKLFF. CDR3 DNA: TGCAGTGCTAGAGGAGGGATTTACGAAAAACTGTTTTTT.

This chain connects TRBV7-2 to TRBJ2-6, with a tentative D call TRBD1 (6 bases). The CDR3 spans 17 residues. Per germline, CDR1 SGHTA and CDR2 FQGNSA. Trimming took off 10 bases at V and 1 base at J, with 20 bases between the two ends. The CDR3 region is CAIRTPIGGSGANVLTF. CDR3 bases: TGTGCCATCCGGACTCCTATAGGGGGATCTGGGGCCAACGTCCTGACTTTC.

The chain joins TRBV11-2 to TRBJ2-1; no clear D. Germline V gene data show CDR1 as SGHAT and CDR2 as FQNNGV. V was trimmed by 5 bases and J by 9 bases, leaving 8 bases between them. The CDR3 is 11 residues long. CDR3 in DNA: TGTGCCAGCAGCCTTCCGGCTGAGCAGTTCTTC. Translating it yields CASSLPAEQFF.

This clonotype has a handful of counts. This sequence may be a read error, since a much larger clone differs from it by one base. The gene calls are TRBV7-9 and TRBJ2-1; 9 bases align to TRBD2. This CDR3 is built from 15 residues. Germline V gene lookup returns CDR1 SEHNR and CDR2 FQNEAQ (reference sequence). Written as DNA, the CDR3 is TGTGCCAGCAGCCCCGGGACTAGCTCCCACAATGAGCAGTTCTTC. Translating it yields CASSPGTSSHNEQFF.

The rearrangement joins TRBV10-3 to TRBJ1-1; 10 bases fit TRBD1. This CDR3 spans 17 amino acids. Losses at the gene ends were 5 bases for V and 1 base for J; bases not matched to a gene: 10. Looked up from germline, CDR1 is ENHRY and CDR2 is SYGVKD. CDR3 residues: CAISKSPDRGENTEAFF. The DNA of the CDR3 is TGTGCCATCAGTAAAAGTCCGGACAGGGGGGAGAACACTGAAGCTTTCTTT.

J is TRBJ2-2 and V is TRBV6-8, with D possibly being TRBD2 (7 bases). V lost 11 bases and J 1 base, leaving 14 bases between the germline ends. Germline V gene data show CDR1 as MNHGY and CDR2 as SAAAGT. The CDR3 loop spans 14 amino acids. The CDR3 nucleotides read TGTGCCGGGGGGGGCCGAGAGAACACCGGGGAGCTGTTTTTT. This gives the protein CAGGGRENTGELFF.

In this sample, this clonotype turned up many times. The DNA for the CDR3 is TGCGCCAGCAGCCAAGTCGCGGGGGATTACAATGAGCAGTTCTTC. The encoded protein is CASSQVAGDYNEQFF. V gene TRBV4-1 combines with J gene TRBJ2-1, with 7 bases that match TRBD2. With V trimmed by 1 base and J by 4 bases, 4 bases remained unmatched. CDR1 is MGHRA and CDR2 is YSYEKL in the germline V gene. CDR3 length: 15 residues.

The table lists this clonotype with a few counts. Possible read error: a much larger clone is one base away. This rearrangement joins TRBV7-2 to TRBJ2-1, with D maybe TRBD2 (6 bases). Germline V lookup: CDR1 SGHTA, CDR2 FQGNSA. Trimming took off 2 bases at V and 10 bases at J, with 15 bases between the two ends. This CDR3 has 14 residues. The CDR3 region has the DNA TGTGCCAGCAGCTTATCTCGGGGGAGTGGCGAGCAGTTCTTC. Amino acids: CASSLSRGSGEQFF.